The TCR beta chain under discussion was sequenced for a study of blood T cells in healthy people across ages. PCR was performed a second time for about 7 to 11 cycles using a sample-barcoded 5' primer and a J-beta primer mix. In TCRdb, the 5' RACE reads were re-called with MiXCR into one record per CDR3 protein. The data hold about 800,000 distinct CDR3 sequences, with roughly 25% observed a single time. This clonotype was seen only a few times. The antigen is not known. Germline V CDR1 and CDR2: DFQATT, SNEGSKA (reference sequence). The CDR3 is made up of 15 amino acids. Trimming shortened V by 1 base and J by 1 base, and 10 bases separated the two germline ends. Study findings and constraints: In long-lived donors, naive CD4+ cell counts and diversity exceeded those of aged donors.

The sample was also reused in another study, on T cells of mothers and their children. That source reports: Barcodes and 2-4 random nucleotides were added by M1S in the second PCR.

This sequence joins TRBV20-1 and TRBJ1-4; D is unresolved. The sample taken for sequencing was blood. This TCR was sampled from a boy aged 10-17 years in good health. For the CDR3, the DNA is TGCAGTGCTAGAGCTCTAGATGGAACTAATGAAAAACTGTTTTTT. Translated: CSARALDGTNEKLFF.